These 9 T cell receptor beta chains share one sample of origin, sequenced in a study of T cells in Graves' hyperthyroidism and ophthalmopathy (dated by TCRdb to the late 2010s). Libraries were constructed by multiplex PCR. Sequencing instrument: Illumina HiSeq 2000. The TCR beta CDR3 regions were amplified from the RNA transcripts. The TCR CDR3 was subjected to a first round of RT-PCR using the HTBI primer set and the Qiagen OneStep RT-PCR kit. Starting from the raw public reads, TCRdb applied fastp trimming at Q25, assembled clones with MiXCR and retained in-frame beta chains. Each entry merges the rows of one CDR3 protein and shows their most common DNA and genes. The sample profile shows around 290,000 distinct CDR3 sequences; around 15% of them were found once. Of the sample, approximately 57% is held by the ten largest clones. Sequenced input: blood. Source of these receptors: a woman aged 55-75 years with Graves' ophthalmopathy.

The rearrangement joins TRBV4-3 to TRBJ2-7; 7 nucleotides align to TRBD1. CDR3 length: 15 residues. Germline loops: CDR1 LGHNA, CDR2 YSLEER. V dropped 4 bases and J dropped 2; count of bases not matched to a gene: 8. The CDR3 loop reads CASSPGTEDTYEQYF. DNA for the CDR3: TGCGCCAGCAGCCCCGGGACAGAGGATACCTACGAGCAGTACTTC.

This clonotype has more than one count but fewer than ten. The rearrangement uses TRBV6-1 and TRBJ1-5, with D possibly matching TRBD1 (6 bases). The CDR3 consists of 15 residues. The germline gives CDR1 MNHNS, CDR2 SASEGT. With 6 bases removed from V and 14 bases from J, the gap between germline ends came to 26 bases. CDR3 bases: TGTGCCAGCAGACCCACCCGGATGAAAGGACAGTATGAGCATTTT. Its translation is CASRPTRMKGQYEHF.

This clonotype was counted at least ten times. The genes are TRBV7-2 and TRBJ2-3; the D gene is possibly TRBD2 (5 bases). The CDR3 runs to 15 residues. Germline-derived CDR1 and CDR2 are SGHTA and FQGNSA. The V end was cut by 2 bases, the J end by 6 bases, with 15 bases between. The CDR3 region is CASSLRGNQEDTQYF. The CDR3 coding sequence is TGTGCCAGCAGCTTAAGAGGGAACCAAGAGGATACGCAGTATTTT.

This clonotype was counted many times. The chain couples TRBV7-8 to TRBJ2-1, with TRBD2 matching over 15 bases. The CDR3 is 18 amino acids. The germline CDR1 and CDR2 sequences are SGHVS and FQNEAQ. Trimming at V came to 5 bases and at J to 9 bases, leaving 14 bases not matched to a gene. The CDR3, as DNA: TGTGCCAGCAGCCCCCACAGGACTAGCGGGGGGGCCCTGGGTGAGCAGTTCTTC. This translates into CASSPHRTSGGALGEQFF.

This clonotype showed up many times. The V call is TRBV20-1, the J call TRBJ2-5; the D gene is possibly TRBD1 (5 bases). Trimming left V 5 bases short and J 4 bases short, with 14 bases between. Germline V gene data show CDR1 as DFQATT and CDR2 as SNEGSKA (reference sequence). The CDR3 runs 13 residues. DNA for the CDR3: TGCAGTGCTGAATCCCCAGGGTCAGAGACCCAGTACTTC. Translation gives CSAESPGSETQYF.

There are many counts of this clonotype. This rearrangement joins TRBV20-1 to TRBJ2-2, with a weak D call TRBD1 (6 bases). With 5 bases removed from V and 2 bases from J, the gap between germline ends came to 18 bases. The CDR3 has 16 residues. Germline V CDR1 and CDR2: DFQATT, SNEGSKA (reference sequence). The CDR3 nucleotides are TGCAGTGCTCCGGGACACAACAACCTAAACACCGGGGAGCTGTTTTTT. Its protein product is CSAPGHNNLNTGELFF.

The CDR3 DNA sequence: TGTGCCAGCAGCTTAATGAGGAACACCGGGGAGCTGTTTTTT. Translating gives CASSLMRNTGELFF. The genes are TRBV7-9 and TRBJ2-2; the D is unclear. The CDR3 length is 14 residues. Germline V gene lookup returns CDR1 SEHNR and CDR2 FQNEAQ (reference sequence). V lost 2 bases and J lost 1, with 5 bases in between.

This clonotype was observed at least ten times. The CDR3: CASSPLGYEQYF. DNA for the CDR3: TGTGCCAGCAGCCCGCTAGGCTACGAGCAGTACTTC. This chain uses TRBV7-6 with TRBJ2-7, with unresolved D. The V gene's germline CDR1 is SGHVS and CDR2 FNYEAQ. Trimming left V 5 bases short and J 3 bases short, with 8 bases between. There are 12 residues in the CDR3.

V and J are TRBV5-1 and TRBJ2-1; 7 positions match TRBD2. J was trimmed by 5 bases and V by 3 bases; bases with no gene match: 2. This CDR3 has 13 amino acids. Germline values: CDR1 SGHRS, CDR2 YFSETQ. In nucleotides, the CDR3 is TGCGCCAGCAGCTGGGACTATAACAATGAGCAGTTCTTC. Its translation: CASSWDYNNEQFF.